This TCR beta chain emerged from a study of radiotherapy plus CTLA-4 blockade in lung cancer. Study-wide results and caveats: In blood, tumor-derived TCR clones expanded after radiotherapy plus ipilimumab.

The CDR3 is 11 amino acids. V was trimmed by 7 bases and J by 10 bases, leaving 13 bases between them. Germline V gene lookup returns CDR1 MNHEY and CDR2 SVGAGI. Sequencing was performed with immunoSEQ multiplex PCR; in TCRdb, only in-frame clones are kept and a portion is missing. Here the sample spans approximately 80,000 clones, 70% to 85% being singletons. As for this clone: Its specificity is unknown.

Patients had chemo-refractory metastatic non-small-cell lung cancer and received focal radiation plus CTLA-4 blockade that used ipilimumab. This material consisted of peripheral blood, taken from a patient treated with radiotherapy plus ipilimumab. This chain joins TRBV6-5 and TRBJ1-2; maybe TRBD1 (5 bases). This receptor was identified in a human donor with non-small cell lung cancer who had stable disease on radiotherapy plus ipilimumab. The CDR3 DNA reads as TGTGCCAGCAAATTGGGGCGGGCCTACACCTTC. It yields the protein CASKLGRAYTF.